The 25 T cell receptor beta chains reported below all come from one sample, sequenced in a study of shared clonotypes between healthy human individuals. TCRdb keeps only in-frame clones here, not all; method: immunoSEQ multiplex PCR. The repertoire holds some 1,100,000 clones, with 75% to 85% as singletons. The sample was memory CD4+ T cells from PBMCs. Indicated subset: CD45RA-negative fraction. The receptors stem from a man between 18 and 35 years old in good health. Some clones in this sample may be carry-over from other donors' samples.

The chain couples TRBV10-3 to TRBJ1-1; D not certain. V was pared by 5 bases and J by 3 bases, with 13 bases between. The V gene's germline CDR1 is ENHRY and CDR2 SYGVKD. This CDR3 contains 14 residues. CDR3 DNA: TGTGCCATCAGTCAACAGCGGGAGGACACTGAAGCTTTCTTT. Encoded protein: CAISQQREDTEAFF.

The gene calls are TRBV6-6 and TRBJ2-7; D may be TRBD2 (6 bases). CDR1 MNHNY and CDR2 SVGAGI come from the germline V gene (reference sequence). V was clipped by 4 bases and J by 1 base, with 11 bases between them. This CDR3 comprises 14 residues. Written as DNA, the CDR3 is TGTGCCAGCAGTTTGGGGGGAAAGTCCTACGAGCAGTACTTC. Encoded protein: CASSLGGKSYEQYF.

This clone was detected only a few times. V usage is TRBV7-2 and J usage is TRBJ2-5; 9 nucleotides agree with TRBD2. Germline values: CDR1 SGHTA, CDR2 FQGNSA. The CDR3 extends over 14 amino acids. The trim removed 10 bases at V and 5 bases at J, leaving 11 bases unmatched. The CDR3 DNA reads TGTGCCACCTCTGGCGGGAGGGAGGGGGAGACCCAGTACTTC. Amino acids: CATSGGREGETQYF.

This clone has a single count. The chain is built from TRBV9 and TRBJ2-7; perhaps TRBD1 as D (5 bases). Trimming took off 4 bases at V and 3 bases at J, with 14 bases between the two ends. The CDR3 runs 14 residues. Germline V gives CDR1 SGDLS, CDR2 YYNGEE. The DNA for the CDR3 is TGTGCCAGCAGCCCGAAGGTAAGGGGCTACGAGCAGTACTTC. Translating it yields CASSPKVRGYEQYF.

This clone was detected once. The chain combines TRBV5-4 with TRBJ2-7; TRBD1 agrees at 7 bases. CDR3 size: 14 residues. With V trimmed by 4 bases and J by 4 bases, 8 bases remained unmatched. In germline, CDR1 is SGHNT, CDR2 YYREEE (reference sequence). CDR3 amino acids: CASSTGQATYEQYF. As DNA, the CDR3 is TGTGCCAGCAGCACTGGACAGGCCACATACGAGCAGTACTTC.

The table lists this clone with a few counts. This CDR3 reads CASRGTSEAFF. Written as DNA, the CDR3 is TGTGCCAGCAGGGGGACATCTGAAGCTTTCTTT. V usage is TRBV28 and J usage is TRBJ1-1, with D perhaps TRBD1 (6 bases). The CDR3 extends over 11 amino acids. V dropped 6 bases and J dropped 6 bases, with 8 bases sitting between them. Germline CDR1 is MDHEN and CDR2 is SYDVKM.

In the case of this clone: A far larger clone is off by one base, so a read error is likely. V is TRBV6-6 and J is TRBJ1-1; no clear D. V lost 4 bases to trimming and J lost 1 base, with 4 bases between them. This CDR3 is built from 12 residues. CDR1 MNHNY and CDR2 SVGAGI come from the germline V gene (reference sequence). DNA for the CDR3: TGTGCCAGCAGTTGGGAGAACACTGAAGCTTTCTTT. Residues: CASSWENTEAFF.

This clone was seen just once. V usage is TRBV6-5 and J usage is TRBJ2-3; 7 nucleotides agree with TRBD1. The ends lost 6 bases at V and 2 bases at J; junction bases unmatched: 8. The CDR3 consists of 15 residues. Germline-derived CDR1 and CDR2 are MNHEY and SVGAGI. The CDR3 region is CASSSPKGATDTQYF. CDR3 coding DNA: TGTGCCAGCAGCTCCCCAAAGGGGGCCACAGATACGCAGTATTTT.

This rearrangement joins TRBV6-6 to TRBJ1-2; D possibly corresponds to TRBD1 (6 bases). This CDR3 is built from 13 residues. Trimming stripped 6 bases from V and 4 bases from J, with 12 bases between. CDR1 MNHNY and CDR2 SVGAGI come from the germline V gene (reference sequence). CDR3 coding DNA: TGTGCCAGCAGCCCCGCGGACAGCTATGGCTACACCTTC. As protein: CASSPADSYGYTF.

J is TRBJ2-3 and V is TRBV18, with 13 bases identical to TRBD2. With 3 bases clipped from V and 0 bases from J, the junction kept 6 bases outside the gene matches. The CDR3 is 18 amino acids. From germline, CDR1 is KGHSH and CDR2 LQKENI. The CDR3 DNA reads as TGTGCCAGCTCACCGCGGACTAGCGGGAGAGGCAGCACAGATACGCAGTATTTT. Protein: CASSPRTSGRGSTDTQYF.

V gene TRBV29-1 combines with J gene TRBJ2-1; TRBD2 matches 15 bases. Losses at the gene ends were 6 bases for V and 8 bases for J; bases not matched to a gene: 11. From germline, CDR1 is SQVTM and CDR2 ANQGSEA. CDR3 length: 16 amino acids. CDR3 in DNA: TGCAGCGTCCAAAAGGGACTAGCGGGAGGCTTGGATGAGCAGTTCTTC. This sequence encodes CSVQKGLAGGLDEQFF.

The chain employs TRBV20-1 and TRBJ1-2; unclear D gene. Germline V lookup: CDR1 DFQATT, CDR2 SNEGSKA (reference sequence). V shed 6 bases and J shed 8 bases, with 13 bases lying between them. The CDR3 is 11 residues long. The CDR3 nucleotides read TGCAGTGCCGAACCCGGGGAGGGCTACACCTTC. Protein: CSAEPGEGYTF.

The rearrangement joins TRBV28 to TRBJ2-3, with D perhaps TRBD1 (5 bases). There are 15 residues in the CDR3. The V gene's germline CDR1 is MDHEN and CDR2 SYDVKM. V was clipped by 3 bases and J by 1 base, with 11 bases between them. Here the CDR3 DNA reads TGTGCCAGCAGTTTTCAGGGCGGACGCACAGATACGCAGTATTTT. Protein: CASSFQGGRTDTQYF. The variable domain in full, completed from reference TRBV28 and TRBJ2-3, reads DVKVTQSSRYLVKRTGEKVFLECVQDMDHENMFWYRQDPGLGLRLIYFSYDVKMKEKGDIPEGYSVSREKKERFSLILESASTNQTSMYLCASSFQGGRTDTQYFGPGTRLTVL.

This clone showed up many times. The CDR3 sequence: CASSYSAGGSYGYTF. CDR3 DNA: TGTGCCAGCAGTTACTCGGCAGGGGGCAGCTATGGCTACACCTTC. The chain recombines TRBV6-5 with TRBJ1-2; TRBD1 aligns across 8 bases. CDR1 and CDR2 from the germline V gene are MNHEY and SVGAGI. Trimming took 0 bases from V and 4 from J; bases not matched to a gene: 4. CDR3 length: 15 amino acids.

V usage is TRBV4-2 and J usage is TRBJ1-3; no reliable D call. Trimming took off 3 bases at V and 0 bases at J, with 15 bases between the two ends. The CDR3 has 17 residues. Germline assignment: CDR1 LGHNA and CDR2 YNFKEQ. As DNA, the CDR3 is TGTGCCAGCAGCCACCCACAGAACCCTTTCTCTGGAAACACCATATATTTT. As protein: CASSHPQNPFSGNTIYF.

V and J are TRBV6-6 and TRBJ2-7, with D tentatively TRBD1 (5 bases). Germline CDR1 reads MNHNY; CDR2 reads SVGAGI (reference sequence). This CDR3 contains 13 residues. The ends were cut back, 6 bases at V and 5 bases at J, with 14 bases in the middle. The CDR3 loop reads CASSSQGSHEQYF. The CDR3, as DNA: TGTGCCAGCAGCTCCCAGGGTTCCCACGAGCAGTACTTC.

The chain has TRBV15 and TRBJ1-5; no firm D call. This CDR3 is built from 17 residues. Trimming took off 5 bases at V and 3 bases at J, with 20 bases between the two ends. CDR1 and CDR2 from the germline V gene are LNHNV and YYDKDF (reference sequence). For the CDR3, the DNA is TGTGCCACCAGCTCCCTGGACCGTTTCACCCCCAATCAGCCCCAGCATTTT. Its translation: CATSSLDRFTPNQPQHF. Using reference TRBV15 and TRBJ1-5 for the parts outside the CDR3, the full variable domain is DAMVIQNPRYQVTQFGKPVTLSCSQTLNHNVMYWYQQKSSQAPKLLFHYYDKDFNNEADTPDNFQSRRPNTSFCFLDIRSPGLGDTAMYLCATSSLDRFTPNQPQHFGDGTRLSIL.

The chain recombines TRBV27 with TRBJ2-4; D remains unclear. Per the germline V gene, CDR1 is MNHEY and CDR2 is SMNVEV (reference sequence). Trimming took off 0 bases at V and 0 bases at J, with 18 bases between the two ends. The CDR3 covers 19 residues. The CDR3, as DNA: TGTGCCAGCAGTTTATCCCTTAACATGGGAAACCTAGCCAAAAACATTCAGTACTTC. Translation gives CASSLSLNMGNLAKNIQYF.

This clone was seen only a few times. V and J are TRBV5-4 and TRBJ2-3; 9 bases are a match to TRBD2. The CDR3 consists of 16 residues. The V gene's germline CDR1 is SGHNT and CDR2 YYREEE (reference sequence). J was trimmed by 4 bases and V by 5 bases; bases with no gene match: 11. The CDR3 sequence: CASSRAGTSTPDTQYF. The CDR3 DNA reads as TGTGCCAGCAGTCGGGCGGGGACTAGCACCCCAGATACGCAGTATTTT.

CDR3 DNA sequence: TGTGCCAGCAGCCTACAGGGACGGATCAATCAGCCCCAGCATTTT. Its translation: CASSLQGRINQPQHF. The rearrangement uses TRBV9 and TRBJ1-5; tentative D call: TRBD1 (6 bases). V lost 4 bases, J lost 3 bases, and 14 bases lay in between. The CDR3 loop spans 15 amino acids. Per the germline V gene, CDR1 is SGDLS and CDR2 is YYNGEE.

The chain employs TRBV7-6 and TRBJ2-6; 9 bases map to TRBD1. The CDR3 runs to 17 residues. The J segment lost 4 bases and the V segment lost 0 bases, leaving 4 bases of the junction unmatched. The germline gives CDR1 SGHVS, CDR2 FNYEAQ. For the CDR3, the DNA is TGTGCCAGCAGCTTAGCGGGACAGGGCTTCGGGGCCAACGTCCTGACTTTC. This gives the protein CASSLAGQGFGANVLTF.

V usage is TRBV11-2 and J usage is TRBJ1-3; 12 nucleotides match TRBD1. Germline-derived CDR1 and CDR2 are SGHAT and FQNNGV. This CDR3 region has 16 residues. V dropped 5 bases and J dropped 3; count of bases not matched to a gene: 5. The CDR3 bases are TGTGCCAGCAGCATCGGGACAGGGGGCGGTGGAAACACCATATATTTT. This gives the protein CASSIGTGGGGNTIYF.

V is TRBV7-2 and J is TRBJ2-7; 9 bases are a match to TRBD2. Germline V lookup: CDR1 SGHTA, CDR2 FQGNSA. V lost 5 bases to trimming and J lost 0 bases; unmatched junction nucleotides: 8. The CDR3 runs to 16 residues. In DNA form, the CDR3 reads TGTGCCAGCAGCCCGATCTGGGGACTAGCCTCCTACGAGCAGTACTTC. Its translation: CASSPIWGLASYEQYF.

The chain combines TRBV6-6 with TRBJ2-1, with D possibly being TRBD1 or TRBD2 (5 bases each). The germline gives CDR1 MNHNY, CDR2 SVGAGI (reference sequence). The CDR3 is 14 amino acids. V was pared by 6 bases and J by 2 bases, with 11 bases between. CDR3 loop: CASSRGVTYNEQFF. The DNA of the CDR3 is TGTGCCAGCAGCCGAGGGGTTACCTACAATGAGCAGTTCTTC.

The gene calls are TRBV6-1 and TRBJ2-5, with D perhaps being TRBD1 or TRBD2 (5 bases each). The CDR3 has 13 residues. Germline loops: CDR1 MNHNS, CDR2 SASEGT. V was cut by 6 bases and J by 0 bases, with 8 bases left in between. CDR3 amino acids: CASRWGYQETQYF. The CDR3 nucleotides read TGTGCCAGCAGGTGGGGGTACCAAGAGACCCAGTACTTC.